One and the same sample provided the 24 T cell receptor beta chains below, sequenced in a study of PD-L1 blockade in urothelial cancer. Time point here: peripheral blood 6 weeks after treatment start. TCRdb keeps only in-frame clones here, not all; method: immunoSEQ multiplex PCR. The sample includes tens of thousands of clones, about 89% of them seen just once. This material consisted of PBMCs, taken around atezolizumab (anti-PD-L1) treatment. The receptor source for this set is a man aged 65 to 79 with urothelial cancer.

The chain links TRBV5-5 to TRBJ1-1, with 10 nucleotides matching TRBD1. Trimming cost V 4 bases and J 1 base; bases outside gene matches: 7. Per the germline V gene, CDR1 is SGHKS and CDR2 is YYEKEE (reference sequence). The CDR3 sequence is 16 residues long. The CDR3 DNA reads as TGTGCCAGCAGCAGGACAGGGGGACGATCGAACACTGAAGCTTTCTTT. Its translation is CASSRTGGRSNTEAFF.

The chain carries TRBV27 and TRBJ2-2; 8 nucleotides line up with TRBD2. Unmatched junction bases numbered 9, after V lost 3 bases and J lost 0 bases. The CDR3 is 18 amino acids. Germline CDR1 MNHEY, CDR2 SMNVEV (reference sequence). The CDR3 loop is CASSFFPSGYSNTGELFF. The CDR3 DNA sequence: TGTGCCAGCAGTTTTTTCCCTAGCGGGTATTCGAACACCGGGGAGCTGTTTTTT.

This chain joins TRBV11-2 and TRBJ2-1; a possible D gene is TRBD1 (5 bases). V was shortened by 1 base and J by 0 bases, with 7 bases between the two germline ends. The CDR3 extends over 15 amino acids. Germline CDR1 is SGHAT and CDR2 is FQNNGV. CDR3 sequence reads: CASSLAQGSYNEQFF. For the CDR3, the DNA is TGTGCCAGCAGCTTAGCCCAGGGCTCCTACAATGAGCAGTTCTTC. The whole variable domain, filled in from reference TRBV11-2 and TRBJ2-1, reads EAGVAQSPRYKIIEKRQSVAFWCNPISGHATLYWYQQILGQGPKLLIQFQNNGVVDDSQLPKDRFSAERLKGVDSTLKIQPAKLEDSAVYLCASSLAQGSYNEQFFGPGTRLTVL.

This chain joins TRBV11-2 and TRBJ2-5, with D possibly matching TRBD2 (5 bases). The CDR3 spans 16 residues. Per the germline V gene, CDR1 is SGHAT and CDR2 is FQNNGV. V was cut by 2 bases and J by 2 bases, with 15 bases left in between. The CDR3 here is CASSLNTGTRQETQYF. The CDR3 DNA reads TGTGCCAGCAGCTTAAACACGGGAACGAGGCAAGAGACCCAGTACTTC.

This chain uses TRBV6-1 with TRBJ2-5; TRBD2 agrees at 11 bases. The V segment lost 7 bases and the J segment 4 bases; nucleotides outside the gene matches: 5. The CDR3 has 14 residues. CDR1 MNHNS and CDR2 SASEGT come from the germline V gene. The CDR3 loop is CASIGTSGIETQYF. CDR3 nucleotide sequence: TGTGCCAGCATTGGGACTAGCGGTATAGAGACCCAGTACTTC.

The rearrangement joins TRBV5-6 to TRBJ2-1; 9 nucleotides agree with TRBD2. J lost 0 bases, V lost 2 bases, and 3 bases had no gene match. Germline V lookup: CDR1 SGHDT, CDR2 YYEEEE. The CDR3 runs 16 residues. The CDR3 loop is CASSLIAGASYNEQFF. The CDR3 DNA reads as TGTGCCAGCAGCTTAATAGCGGGAGCCTCCTACAATGAGCAGTTCTTC.

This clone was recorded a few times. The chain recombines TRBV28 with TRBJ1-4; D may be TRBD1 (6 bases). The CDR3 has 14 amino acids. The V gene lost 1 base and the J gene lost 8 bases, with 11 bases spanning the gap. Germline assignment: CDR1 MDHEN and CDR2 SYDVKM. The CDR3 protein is CASSLSGTNEKLFF. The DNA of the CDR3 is TGTGCCAGCAGTTTATCCGGGACAAACGAAAAACTGTTTTTT.

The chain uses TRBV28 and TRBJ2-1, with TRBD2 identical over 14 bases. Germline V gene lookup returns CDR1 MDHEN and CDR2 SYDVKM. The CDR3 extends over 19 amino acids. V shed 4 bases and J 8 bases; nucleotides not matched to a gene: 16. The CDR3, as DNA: TGTGCCAGCAGTTCCATACCCGGGACTAGCGGGAGTGAACCCGATGAGCAGTTCTTC. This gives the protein CASSSIPGTSGSEPDEQFF.

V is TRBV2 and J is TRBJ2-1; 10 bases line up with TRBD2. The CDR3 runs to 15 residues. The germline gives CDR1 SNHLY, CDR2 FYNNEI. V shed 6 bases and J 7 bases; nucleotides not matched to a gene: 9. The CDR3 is CASRPSGRALNEQFF. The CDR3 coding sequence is TGTGCCAGCAGACCGAGCGGGAGGGCCTTAAATGAGCAGTTCTTC.

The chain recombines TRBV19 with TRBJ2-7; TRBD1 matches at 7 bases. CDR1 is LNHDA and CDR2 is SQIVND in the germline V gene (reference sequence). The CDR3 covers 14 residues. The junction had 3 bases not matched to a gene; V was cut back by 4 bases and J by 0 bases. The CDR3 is CASSNRGLSYEQYF. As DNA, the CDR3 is TGTGCCAGTAGTAACAGGGGCCTCTCCTACGAGCAGTACTTC.

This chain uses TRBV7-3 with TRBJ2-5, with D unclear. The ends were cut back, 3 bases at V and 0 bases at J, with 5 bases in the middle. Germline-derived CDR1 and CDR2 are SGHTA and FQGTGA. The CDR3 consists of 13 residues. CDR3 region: CASSLADQETQYF. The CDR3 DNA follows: TGTGCCAGCAGCTTGGCGGACCAAGAGACCCAGTACTTC. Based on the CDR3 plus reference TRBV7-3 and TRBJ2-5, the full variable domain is GAGVSQTPSNKVTEKGKYVELRCDPISGHTALYWYRQSLGQGPEFLIYFQGTGAADDSGLPNDRFFAVRPEGSVSTLKIQRTERGDSAVYLCASSLADQETQYFGPGTRLLVL.

The CDR3 DNA reads as TGTGCCAGCAGCGAGCAGGGGGCGCGAGGAAACACCATATATTTT. The encoded protein is CASSEQGARGNTIYF. The genes are TRBV9 and TRBJ1-3; 8 nucleotides align to TRBD1. V was clipped by 3 bases and J by 4 bases; unmatched bases: 6. Germline V lookup: CDR1 SGDLS, CDR2 YYNGEE. The CDR3 is 15 residues long.

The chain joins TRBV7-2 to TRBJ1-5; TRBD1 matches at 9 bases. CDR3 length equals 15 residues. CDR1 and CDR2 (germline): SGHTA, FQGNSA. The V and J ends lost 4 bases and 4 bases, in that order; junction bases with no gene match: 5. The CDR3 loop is CASSSLGQGNQPQHF. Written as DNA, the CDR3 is TGTGCCAGCAGCTCCCTAGGACAGGGGAATCAGCCCCAGCATTTT.

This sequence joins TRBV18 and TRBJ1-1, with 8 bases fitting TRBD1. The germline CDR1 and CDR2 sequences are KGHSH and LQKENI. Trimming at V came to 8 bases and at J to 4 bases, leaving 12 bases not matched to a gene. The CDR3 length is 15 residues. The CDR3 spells CASTGSRTGFTEAFF. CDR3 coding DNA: TGTGCCAGCACAGGGAGTAGGACAGGGTTCACTGAAGCTTTCTTT.

CDR3 amino acids: CASSLDPGQGLNYGYTF. The DNA for the CDR3 is TGTGCCAGCAGCTTAGATCCTGGGCAGGGGCTCAACTATGGCTACACCTTC. This chain uses TRBV11-2 with TRBJ1-2; tentatively, D is TRBD1 (6 bases). Trimming cost V 0 bases and J 2 bases, with 16 bases left between them. Per germline, CDR1 SGHAT and CDR2 FQNNGV. This CDR3 has 17 residues.

CDR3 sequence: CASSEGQGAAKNIQYF. The CDR3, as DNA: TGTGCCAGCAGTGAGGGACAGGGGGCAGCCAAAAACATTCAGTACTTC. The chain employs TRBV27 and TRBJ2-4; TRBD1 matches at 12 bases. Germline V lookup: CDR1 MNHEY, CDR2 SMNVEV (reference sequence). The CDR3 has 16 residues. Trimming took 5 bases from V and 0 from J; bases not matched to a gene: 2.

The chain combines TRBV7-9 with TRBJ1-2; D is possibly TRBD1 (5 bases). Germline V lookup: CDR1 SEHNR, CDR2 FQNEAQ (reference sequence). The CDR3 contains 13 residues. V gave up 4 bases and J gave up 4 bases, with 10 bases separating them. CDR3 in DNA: TGTGCCAGCAGCTCGATAGACAGCTATGGCTACACCTTC. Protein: CASSSIDSYGYTF.

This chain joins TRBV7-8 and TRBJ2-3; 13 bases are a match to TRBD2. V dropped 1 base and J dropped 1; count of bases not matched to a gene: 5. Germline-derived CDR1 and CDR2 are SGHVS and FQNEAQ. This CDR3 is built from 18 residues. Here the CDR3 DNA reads TGTGCCAGCAGCTTAGATAGGACTAGCGGGAGTGGCACAGATACGCAGTATTTT. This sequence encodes CASSLDRTSGSGTDTQYF.

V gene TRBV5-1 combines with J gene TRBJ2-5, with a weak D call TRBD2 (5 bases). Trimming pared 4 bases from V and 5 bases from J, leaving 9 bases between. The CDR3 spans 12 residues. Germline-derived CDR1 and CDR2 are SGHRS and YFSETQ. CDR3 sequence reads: CASSVTGETQYF. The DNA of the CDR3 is TGCGCCAGCAGCGTAACGGGGGAGACCCAGTACTTC.

CDR3 in DNA: TGTGCCAGCAGTTTGCCTACTAGTAACGAGCAGTACTTC. This codes for CASSLPTSNEQYF. J is TRBJ2-7 and V is TRBV28, with a weak D call TRBD2 (5 bases). The CDR3 consists of 13 residues. Trimming pared 3 bases from V and 5 bases from J, leaving 11 bases between. Germline loops: CDR1 MDHEN, CDR2 SYDVKM.

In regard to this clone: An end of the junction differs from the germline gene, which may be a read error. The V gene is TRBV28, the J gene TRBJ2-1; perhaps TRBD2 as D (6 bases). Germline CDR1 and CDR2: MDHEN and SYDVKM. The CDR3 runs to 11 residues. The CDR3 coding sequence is TGTGCCAGCAGTTTTGGCGGGACTTTTCTCTTC. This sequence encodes CASSFGGTFLF. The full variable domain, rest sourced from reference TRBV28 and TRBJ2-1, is DVKVTQSSRYLVKRTGEKVFLECVQDMDHENMFWYRQDPGLGLRLIYFSYDVKMKEKGDIPEGYSVSREKKERFSLILESASTNQTSMYLCASSFGGTFLFGPGTRLTVL.

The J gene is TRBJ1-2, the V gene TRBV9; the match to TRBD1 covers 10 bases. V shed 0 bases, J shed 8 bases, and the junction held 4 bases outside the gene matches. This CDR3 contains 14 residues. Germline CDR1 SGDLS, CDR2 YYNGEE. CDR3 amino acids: CASSVGGTGEGYTF. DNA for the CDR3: TGTGCCAGCAGCGTAGGAGGGACAGGGGAAGGCTACACCTTC.

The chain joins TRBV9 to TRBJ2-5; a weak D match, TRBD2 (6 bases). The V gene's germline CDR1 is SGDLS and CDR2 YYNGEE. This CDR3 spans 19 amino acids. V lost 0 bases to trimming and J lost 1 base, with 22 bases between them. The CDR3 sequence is CASSVAPIGGIGSQETQYF. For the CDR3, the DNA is TGTGCCAGCAGCGTAGCTCCGATAGGAGGGATCGGGAGCCAAGAGACCCAGTACTTC. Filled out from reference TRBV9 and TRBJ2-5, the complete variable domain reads DSGVTQTPKHLITATGQRVTLRCSPRSGDLSVYWYQQSLDQGLQFLIQYYNGEERAKGNILERFSAQQFPDLHSELNLSSLELGDSALYFCASSVAPIGGIGSQETQYFGPGTRLLVL.

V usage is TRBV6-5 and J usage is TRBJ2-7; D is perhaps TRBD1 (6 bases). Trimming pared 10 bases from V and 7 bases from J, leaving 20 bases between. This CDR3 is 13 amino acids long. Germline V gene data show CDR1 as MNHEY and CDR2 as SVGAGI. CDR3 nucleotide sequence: TGTGCCACACAAGACAGGCGATTTAGTGAGCAGTACTTC. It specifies CATQDRRFSEQYF.